This paragraph reports one T cell receptor (beta chain). Its antigen is undetermined. This sample was taken from a study of identical twins. Study findings and constraints: Cross-sectional statistics, not tracking of the same donors, supported the conclusions.

The authors used template switching to add a universal primer site and gave cDNA unique molecular identifiers. TCRdb reprocessed the 5' RACE reads via MiXCR and lists one record per CDR3 protein. The profile shows about 550,000 distinct CDR3 sequences, around 24% of them singletons. The same specimen was also included in a second study, on yellow fever vaccine responses in identical twins.

The source of this sequence is a woman younger than 35 in good health. The specimen sequenced was CD4+ T cells sorted from blood.

The CDR3 region has the DNA TGTGCCAGCAGCTTAGCGCGGGTAAATGAGCAGTTCTTC. Translating gives CASSLARVNEQFF. This rearrangement joins TRBV7-2 to TRBJ2-1, with D tentatively TRBD2 (5 bases). The germline gives CDR1 SGHTA, CDR2 FQGNSA. The V gene lost 0 bases and the J gene lost 7 bases, with 7 bases spanning the gap. The CDR3 has 13 amino acids.